This T cell receptor (beta chain) was sequenced for a study of shared clonotypes between healthy human individuals. Findings and limits, study-wide: Some clonotypes were shared by all four sorted-subset donors, while others were not shared. The non-shared ones had lower generation probabilities than the shared ones.

On this clone: Its antigen is unknown.

TCRdb keeps only in-frame clones here, not all; method: immunoSEQ multiplex PCR. The table records 2 million to 2.5 million clones, 80% to 95% of them present only once. Investigators divided CD4+ cells into CD45RA+ naive and CD45RA-negative memory subsets. The CDR3 length is 15 residues. With V trimmed by 3 bases and J by 4 bases, 10 bases remained unmatched. CDR1 and CDR2 (germline): SGDLS, YYNGEE. Material: naive CD4+ T cells from PBMCs. As for subset: CD45RA+ positively selected. This chain uses TRBV9 with TRBJ2-7, with 7 bases lining up with TRBD1. This sequence was found in a man aged 18 to 35 in good health. Some clones in this sample may be carry-over from other donors' samples. The CDR3 sequence: CASSEGQTTGYEQYF. The CDR3 DNA reads as TGTGCCAGCAGCGAGGGACAGACAACCGGGTACGAGCAGTACTTC.